Listed below are T cell receptor beta chains from one sample, sequenced in a study of T cells after yellow fever vaccination. TCRdb ran MiXCR on the 5' RACE reads and lists one entry per CDR3 protein. The sample contains more than 450,000 distinct CDR3 sequences, 20% to 25% of which appear only once. Sequenced here: PBMCs, sampled approximately 20 days after the first yellow fever vaccination. The receptors come from a man aged 18 to 30 who received the YFV17D yellow fever vaccine. CDR3s include the opening cysteine and the closing phenylalanine or tryptophan. The D gene is left open where the match is weak. The size of a clone is reported for some rows only, either as once, few or many, or as a class for expanded clones.

j_call clone_size d_call v_call cdr3_aa cdr3_nt
TRBJ1-5 - TRBD1 TRBV5-1 CARSQGQGQGQTQHF TGCGCCAGAAGCCAAGGACAGGGCCAGGGGCAGACCCAGCATTTT
TRBJ2-1 - - TRBV18 CASSPDSQGNEQFF TGTGCCAGCTCACCAGACTCCCAGGGCAATGAGCAGTTCTTC
TRBJ1-2 - - TRBV29-1 CSVRGNYGYTF TGCAGCGTTAGGGGTAACTATGGCTACACCTTC
TRBJ2-3 many - TRBV28 CASSYPPLTDTQYF TGTGCCAGCAGTTACCCTCCCCTCACAGATACGCAGTATTTT
TRBJ2-4 few TRBD1 TRBV6-5 CASSWTGSTKNIQYF TGTGCCAGCAGTTGGACAGGGTCGACCAAAAACATTCAGTACTTC
TRBJ1-2 few - TRBV15 CATSSEGGYTF TGTGCCACCAGTTCGGAGGGCGGCTACACCTTC
TRBJ2-2 - - TRBV4-3 CASSQLVGDTGELFF TGCGCCAGCAGCCAACTGGTAGGCGACACCGGGGAGCTGTTTTTT
TRBJ2-1 - - TRBV4-2 CASSQNPGTYNEQFF TGTGCCAGCAGCCAAAACCCCGGTACCTACAATGAGCAGTTCTTC
TRBJ2-7 - - TRBV6-1 CASRPGGANYEQYF TGTGCCAGCAGACCTGGGGGGGCGAACTACGAGCAGTACTTC
TRBJ2-2 few - TRBV20-1 CSARDIGERAGELFF TGCAGTGCTAGAGATATAGGGGAAAGGGCCGGGGAGCTGTTTTTT
TRBJ2-2 - - TRBV11-1 CASTPGRGGRIDTGELFF TGTGCCAGCACCCCCGGAAGGGGGGGTAGGATTGACACCGGGGAGCTGTTTTTT
TRBJ2-7 few TRBD1 TRBV3-1 CASSQWDRGLYEQYF TGTGCCAGCAGCCAGTGGGACAGGGGGCTATACGAGCAGTACTTC
TRBJ1-5 - - TRBV5-6 CASSLSAGTPDQPQHF TGTGCCAGCAGCTTGTCCGCCGGGACACCAGATCAGCCCCAGCATTTT
TRBJ2-7 - - TRBV12-3/TRBV12-4 CASSDFPGASSYEQYF TGTGCCAGCAGTGACTTCCCCGGGGCTAGCTCCTACGAGCAGTACTTC
TRBJ2-5 few - TRBV12-3/TRBV12-4 CASSYVGVQETQYF TGTGCCAGCAGTTATGTAGGGGTACAAGAGACCCAGTACTTC
TRBJ1-1 - - TRBV7-3 CASSLGPFRNTEAFF TGTGCCAGCAGCTTAGGTCCATTTCGGAACACTGAAGCTTTCTTT
TRBJ2-3 - - TRBV29-1 CSVGPLQGVGGDTQYF TGCAGCGTGGGTCCCCTCCAGGGGGTCGGGGGAGATACGCAGTATTTT